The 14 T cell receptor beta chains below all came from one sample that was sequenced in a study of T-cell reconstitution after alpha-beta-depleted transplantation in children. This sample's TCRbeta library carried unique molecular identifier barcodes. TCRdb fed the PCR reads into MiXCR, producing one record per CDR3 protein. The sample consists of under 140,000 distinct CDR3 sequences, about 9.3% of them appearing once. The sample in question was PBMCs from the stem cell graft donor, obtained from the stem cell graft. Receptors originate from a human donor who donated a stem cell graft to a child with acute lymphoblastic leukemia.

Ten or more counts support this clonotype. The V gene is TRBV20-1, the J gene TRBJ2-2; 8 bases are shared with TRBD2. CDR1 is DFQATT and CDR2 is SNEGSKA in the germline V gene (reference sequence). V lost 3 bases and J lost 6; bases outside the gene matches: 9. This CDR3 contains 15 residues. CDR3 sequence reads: CSASSPSGSSGELFF. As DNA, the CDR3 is TGCAGTGCTAGTTCCCCCAGCGGGAGTTCCGGGGAGCTGTTTTTT.

CDR3 DNA sequence: TGCGCCAGCAGTGAGCCACAGGGGCCTACCTACGAGCAGTACTTC. This encodes CASSEPQGPTYEQYF. The rearrangement uses TRBV10-1 and TRBJ2-7; TRBD1 matches at 7 bases. V trimming: 2 bases; J trimming: 2 bases; junction bases outside the gene matches: 6. The V gene's germline CDR1 is WNHNN and CDR2 SYGVQD (reference sequence). The CDR3 runs to 15 residues.

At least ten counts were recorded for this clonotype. The DNA of the CDR3 is TGTGCCAGTACCCCAGGGATGGTGTCAACTAATGAAAAACTGTTTTTT. Its translation: CASTPGMVSTNEKLFF. The chain recombines TRBV19 with TRBJ1-4, with D tentatively TRBD1 (5 bases). Trimming shortened V by 7 bases and J by 0 bases, and 15 bases separated the two germline ends. The CDR3 contains 16 residues. Germline V CDR1 and CDR2: LNHDA, SQIVND (reference sequence).

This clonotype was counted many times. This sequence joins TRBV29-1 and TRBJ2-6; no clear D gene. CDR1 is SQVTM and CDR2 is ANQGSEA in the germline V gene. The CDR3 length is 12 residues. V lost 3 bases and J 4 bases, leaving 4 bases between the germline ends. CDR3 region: CSVDPGANVLTF. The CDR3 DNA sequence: TGCAGCGTTGACCCCGGGGCCAACGTCCTGACTTTC.

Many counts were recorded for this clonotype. The CDR3 is CASSRQGSYGYTF. Here the CDR3 DNA reads TGTGCCAGCAGCCGACAGGGGAGCTATGGCTACACCTTC. J is TRBJ1-2 and V is TRBV3-1; 8 bases are a match to TRBD1. J gave up 4 bases and V 4 bases, and 2 bases lay outside the gene matches. Looked up from germline, CDR1 is LGHDT and CDR2 is YNNKEL (reference sequence). The CDR3 is 13 residues long.

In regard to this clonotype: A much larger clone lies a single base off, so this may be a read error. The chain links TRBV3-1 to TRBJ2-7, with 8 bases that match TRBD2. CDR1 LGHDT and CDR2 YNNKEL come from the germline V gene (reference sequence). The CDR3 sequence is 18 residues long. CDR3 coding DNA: TGTGCCACCAGCCAAGCGCCCCCTGGGGCTAGCGGGTTCTACGAGCAGTACTTC. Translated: CATSQAPPGASGFYEQYF.

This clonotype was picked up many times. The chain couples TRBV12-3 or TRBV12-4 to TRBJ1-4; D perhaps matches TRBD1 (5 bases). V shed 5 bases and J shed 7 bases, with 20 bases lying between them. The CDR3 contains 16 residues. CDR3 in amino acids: CASSPNWGRGVEKLFF. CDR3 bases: TGTGCCAGCAGTCCCAACTGGGGGAGGGGAGTTGAAAAACTGTTTTTT.

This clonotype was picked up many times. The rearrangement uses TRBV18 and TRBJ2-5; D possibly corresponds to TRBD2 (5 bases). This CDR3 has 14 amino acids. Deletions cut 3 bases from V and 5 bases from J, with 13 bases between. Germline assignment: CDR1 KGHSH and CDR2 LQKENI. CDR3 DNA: TGTGCCAGCTCACCGTCCAGCGGTTGGGAGACCCAGTACTTC. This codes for CASSPSSGWETQYF. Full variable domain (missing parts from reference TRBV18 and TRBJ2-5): NAGVMQNPRHLVRRRGQEARLRCSPMKGHSHVYWYRQLPEEGLKFMVYLQKENIIDESGMPKERFSAEFPKEGPSILRIQQVVRGDSAAYFCASSPSSGWETQYFGPGTRLLVL.

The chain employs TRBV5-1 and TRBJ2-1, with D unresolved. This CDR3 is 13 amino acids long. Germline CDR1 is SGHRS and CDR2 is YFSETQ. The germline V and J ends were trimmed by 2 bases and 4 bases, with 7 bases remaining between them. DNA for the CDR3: TGCGCCAGCAGCTTCGCTAGGTACAATGAGCAGTTCTTC. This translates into CASSFARYNEQFF.

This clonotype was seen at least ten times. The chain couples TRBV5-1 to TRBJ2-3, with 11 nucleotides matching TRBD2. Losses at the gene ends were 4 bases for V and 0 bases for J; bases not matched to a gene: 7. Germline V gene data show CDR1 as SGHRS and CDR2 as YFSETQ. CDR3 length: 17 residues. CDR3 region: CASSAPGLAASTDTQYF. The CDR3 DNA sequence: TGCGCCAGCAGCGCACCGGGACTAGCGGCTAGCACAGATACGCAGTATTTT. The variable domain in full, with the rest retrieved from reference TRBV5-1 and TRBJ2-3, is KAGVTQTPRYLIKTRGQQVTLSCSPISGHRSVSWYQQTPGQGLQFLFEYFSETQRNKGNFPGRFSGRQFSNSRSEMNVSTLELGDSALYLCASSAPGLAASTDTQYFGPGTRLTVL.

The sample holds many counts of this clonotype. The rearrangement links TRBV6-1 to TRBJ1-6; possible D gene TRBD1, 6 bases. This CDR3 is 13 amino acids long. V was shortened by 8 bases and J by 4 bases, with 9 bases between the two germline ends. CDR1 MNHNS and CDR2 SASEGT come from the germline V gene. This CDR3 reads CASGQTYNSPLHF. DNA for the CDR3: TGTGCCAGCGGACAGACTTATAATTCACCCCTCCACTTT.

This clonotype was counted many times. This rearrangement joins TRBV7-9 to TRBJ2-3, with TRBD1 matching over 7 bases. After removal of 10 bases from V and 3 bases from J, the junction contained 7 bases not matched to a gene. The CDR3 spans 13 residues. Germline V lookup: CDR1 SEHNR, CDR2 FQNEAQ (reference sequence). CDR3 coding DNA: TGTGCCACTACGAGGGGGCGTACAGATACGCAGTATTTT. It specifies CATTRGRTDTQYF. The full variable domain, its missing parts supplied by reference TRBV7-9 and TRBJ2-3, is DTGVSQNPRHKITKRGQNVTFRCDPISEHNRLYWYRQTLGQGPEFLTYFQNEAQLEKSRLLSDRFSAERPKGSFSTLEIQRTEQGDSAMYLCATTRGRTDTQYFGPGTRLTVL.

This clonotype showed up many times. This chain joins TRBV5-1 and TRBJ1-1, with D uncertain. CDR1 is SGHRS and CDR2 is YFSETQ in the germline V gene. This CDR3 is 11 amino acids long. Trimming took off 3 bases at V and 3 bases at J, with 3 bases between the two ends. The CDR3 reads CASSSDTEAFF. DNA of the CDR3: TGCGCCAGCAGCTCTGACACTGAAGCTTTCTTT.

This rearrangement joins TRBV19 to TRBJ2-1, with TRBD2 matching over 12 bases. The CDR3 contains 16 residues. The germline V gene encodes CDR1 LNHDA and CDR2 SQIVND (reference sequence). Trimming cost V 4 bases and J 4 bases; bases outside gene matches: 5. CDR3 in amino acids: CASSTWTSGVYNEQFF. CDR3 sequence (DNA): TGTGCCAGTAGTACCTGGACTAGCGGGGTATACAATGAGCAGTTCTTC. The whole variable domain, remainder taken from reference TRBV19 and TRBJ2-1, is DGGITQSPKYLFRKEGQNVTLSCEQNLNHDAMYWYRQDPGQGLRLIYYSQIVNDFQKGDIAEGYSVSREKKESFPLTVTSAQKNPTAFYLCASSTWTSGVYNEQFFGPGTRLTVL.